These T cell receptor beta chains were read from a single sample in a study of T cells in Graves' hyperthyroidism and ophthalmopathy. TCRdb fed the multiplex PCR reads into MiXCR, producing one record per CDR3 protein. This table has about 350,000 distinct CDR3 sequences, roughly an eighth appearing once. The sample was blood. These receptors all stem from a woman in her thirties or forties with Graves' ophthalmopathy. CDR3s include the opening cysteine and the closing phenylalanine or tryptophan. Each record gives: V gene, CDR3 protein.

TRBV6-1 CASWWGTAINEKLFF
TRBV28 CASSLMGGATNEKLFF
TRBV19 CASSKSGSSYEQYF
TRBV4-1 CASSQISTDTQYF
TRBV10-2 CASRGPETDTQYF
TRBV13 CASSEKLAGVIDIQYF
TRBV9 CASSVGSGSYEQYF
TRBV3-1 CASSPTSASGRPYNEQFF
TRBV5-6 CASSSGQGVYGYTF
TRBV11-2 CASRGQVNTEAFF
TRBV7-9 CASSLGGSYNEQFF
TRBV5-1 CASSSQTSGRYEQYF
TRBV12-3/TRBV12-4 CASSSREVAGENTEAFF
TRBV20-1 CSAVGGEGQPQHF
TRBV10-3 CAISAGLANADTQYF
TRBV5-6 CASSPLQVGGETQYF
TRBV20-1 CSARDYSGSEEQFF
TRBV6-2/TRBV6-3 CASSYRRALINSPLHF
TRBV20-1 CSAMPDNYGYTF
TRBV4-1 CASSQDPRSYGYTF
TRBV7-9 CASRPGQIIEQFF
TRBV28 CASSLRLGGGSGNTIYF